This T cell receptor (beta chain) is drawn from a study of graft-versus-host responses after intestinal transplantation. Concerning this clone: Its cognate antigen is unknown.

The repertoire was sequenced with immunoSEQ multiplex PCR; TCRdb's copy has only in-frame clones and lacks some. The sample lists around 100,000 clones, over 75% occurring once. Germline values: CDR1 SGDLS, CDR2 YYNGEE. The CDR3 is made up of 15 amino acids. V lost 6 bases and J lost 2, with 17 bases in between. The source is a human donor who was the organ donor for an intestinal transplant. J is TRBJ1-2 and V is TRBV9; D ambiguous. The specimen was unstimulated CD4+ T cells sorted from spleen or lymph node cells, collected before transplant. CDR3 coding DNA: TGTGCCAGCACCCCGATTTCAGGTTCCAACTATGGCTACACCTTC. This gives the protein CASTPISGSNYGYTF.